A selection of T cell receptor beta chains follows, all from one sample in a study of CD8+CD57+ T cells in acquired aplastic anemia. Via MiXCR, TCRdb re-called the reads, giving one row per CDR3 protein. The data contain tens of thousands of distinct CDR3 sequences, more than 40% of them singletons. Sequencing was carried out using sorted CD4+, CD8+, or CD8+CD57+ T cells (not recorded which) from PBMCs. All receptors derive from a human donor in good health, serving as a control. The conserved cysteine and the conserved F or W are not part of the CDR3 here. D genes are given only for firm matches.

j_gene,d_gene,v_gene,CDR3aa
TRBJ2-7,.,TRBV19,ASSIGQGRREQY
TRBJ1-5,TRBD1,TRBV15,ATSTGQKFNQPQH
TRBJ1-6,TRBD1,TRBV19,ASSWDSNSPLH
TRBJ2-5,.,TRBV19,ASSPGTLVRETQY
TRBJ1-2,TRBD1,TRBV7-9,ASSLGTGVT
TRBJ2-7,.,TRBV10-3,ATAYVRDNEQY
TRBJ1-6,TRBD1,TRBV19,ASGTGATSSPLH
TRBJ2-3,.,TRBV5-1,ASSHTPPDTQY
TRBJ2-1,TRBD2,TRBV19,ASLNSGRDDNEQF
TRBJ1-2,.,TRBV4-1,ASSRGYGYT
TRBJ2-7,.,TRBV6-1,ASSELSPIRDVTYEQY
TRBJ1-1,TRBD1,TRBV30,AWSIHGTGRTEAF
TRBJ2-7,.,TRBV2,ASSEFHDRWTIYEQY
TRBJ2-5,.,TRBV25-1,ASSLAPLGETQY
TRBJ1-2,.,TRBV20-1,SATHRDDGYT
TRBJ1-2,TRBD1,TRBV2,ASRVPRDRGGGYT
TRBJ2-2,.,TRBV7-3,ASSLFPPSTNTGELF
TRBJ2-5,.,TRBV20-1,SARDLYETQY
TRBJ1-4,.,TRBV7-2,ASSIPTNEKLF
TRBJ2-5,.,TRBV18,ASSPPNGEETQY
TRBJ2-7,.,TRBV27,ASVGQGFPYEQY
.,.,TRBV29-1,SVGVNIGHEQY
TRBJ1-2,.,TRBV2,ASSEGGSRGYGYT
TRBJ2-4,TRBD1,TRBV5-4,ASSSGTASKNIQY
TRBJ2-2,.,TRBV15,ATSETQAGELF
TRBJ2-1,TRBD1,TRBV5-1,ASSLRDRIYNEQF
TRBJ1-4,.,TRBV10-1,ARGGSANEKLF
TRBJ1-2,.,TRBV25-1,ASSELGTPNYGYT
TRBJ2-3,.,TRBV29-1,SVERLAGDTQY
TRBJ2-2,.,TRBV15,ATSRPPLNTGELF
TRBJ2-7,TRBD2,TRBV30,AWSRGTGGEQY
TRBJ2-2,.,TRBV24-1,ATSDLGELF
TRBJ2-1,.,TRBV20-1,SPWYRDNRHEQF
TRBJ1-6,.,TRBV27,ASSLQGTYNSPLH